The next 16 T cell receptor beta chains were all read from a single sample in a study of early T cells in non-severe SARS-CoV-2 infection. A single record per CDR3 protein comes from TCRdb applying MiXCR to the 5' RACE reads. The data show roughly 29,000 distinct CDR3 sequences, with roughly 6% seen just once and about 24% held by the top ten. What was sequenced was whole blood. All receptors derive from an adult who was a healthcare worker with PCR-confirmed SARS-CoV-2 infection or an uninfected control (not recorded which).

There are many counts of this clonotype. This chain joins TRBV11-2 and TRBJ1-5; possible D gene TRBD1, 5 bases. The CDR3 has 17 amino acids. The ends were cut back, 5 bases at V and 1 base at J, with 18 bases in the middle. Germline values: CDR1 SGHAT, CDR2 FQNNGV. The CDR3 DNA reads TGTGCCAGCAGCCGCAGCCCCAGGGCGGAAAGCAATCAGCCCCAGCATTTT. The encoded protein is CASSRSPRAESNQPQHF. Combining the CDR3 with reference TRBV11-2 and TRBJ1-5 gives the whole variable domain EAGVAQSPRYKIIEKRQSVAFWCNPISGHATLYWYQQILGQGPKLLIQFQNNGVVDDSQLPKDRFSAERLKGVDSTLKIQPAKLEDSAVYLCASSRSPRAESNQPQHFGDGTRLSIL.

The V gene is TRBV5-3, the J gene TRBJ2-1; 12 positions match TRBD1. TRBV5-3 qualifies as an ORF whose function is uncertain. The CDR3 runs 23 residues. Trimming took 3 bases from V and 0 from J; bases not matched to a gene: 22. The CDR3 loop is CARSCPLYWDRGQRLSSYNEQFF. CDR3 bases: TGTGCCAGAAGCTGCCCTCTATACTGGGACAGGGGGCAACGGCTAAGCTCCTACAATGAGCAGTTCTTC.

V is TRBV7-8 and J is TRBJ1-5, with 7 bases matching TRBD1. CDR3 length: 16 residues. J was trimmed by 1 base and V by 4 bases; bases with no gene match: 7. Germline V gene sequence: CDR1 SGHVS, CDR2 FQNEAQ. Here the CDR3 reads CASSSLNRGSNQPQHF. The DNA for the CDR3 is TGTGCCAGCAGCTCCCTCAACAGGGGCAGCAATCAGCCCCAGCATTTT.

This clonotype was observed many times. The V and J genes are TRBV12-3 or TRBV12-4 and TRBJ1-2; no reliable D call. V dropped 4 bases and J dropped 0 bases, with 6 bases sitting between them. The CDR3 loop spans 13 amino acids. CDR3 in amino acids: CASSSGANYGYTF. The CDR3 nucleotides are TGTGCCAGCAGTTCCGGGGCTAACTATGGCTACACCTTC.

Only a few counts were recorded for this clonotype. The chain is built from TRBV20-1 and TRBJ2-6; D gene ambiguous. The CDR3 contains 14 residues. CDR1 and CDR2 from the germline V gene are DFQATT and SNEGSKA (reference sequence). The V gene lost 6 bases and the J gene lost 0 bases, with 9 bases spanning the gap. The CDR3 loop reads CSALQSSGANVLTF. CDR3 bases: TGCAGTGCGCTCCAGTCCTCTGGGGCCAACGTCCTGACTTTC.

This clonotype has a count of ten or more. The gene calls are TRBV6-5 and TRBJ2-1, with D uncertain. From germline, CDR1 is MNHEY and CDR2 SVGAGI. The CDR3 runs to 15 residues. V lost 11 bases to trimming and J lost 4 bases, with 21 bases between them. The CDR3 protein is CAPFQFPRPYNEQFF. Written as DNA, the CDR3 is TGTGCCCCGTTCCAGTTTCCTAGACCTTACAATGAGCAGTTCTTC.

The table lists this clonotype with many counts. The rearrangement links TRBV7-2 to TRBJ1-4; D ambiguous. Germline loops: CDR1 SGHTA, CDR2 FQGNSA. The CDR3 is made up of 15 amino acids. Trimming removed 3 bases from V and 2 bases from J, with 10 bases in between. The CDR3 is CASSLLGRTNEKLFF. The CDR3 DNA is TGTGCCAGCAGCTTGTTGGGTCGGACTAATGAAAAACTGTTTTTT.

This clonotype was seen only a few times. The chain employs TRBV24-1 and TRBJ2-1, with 11 bases fitting TRBD2. This CDR3 has 19 amino acids. CDR1 is KGHDR, CDR2 SFDVKD, per germline. With V trimmed by 3 bases and J by 10 bases, 19 bases remained unmatched. The CDR3 protein is CATSDPTAPGMASGGEQFF. Here the CDR3 DNA reads TGTGCCACCAGTGATCCCACCGCCCCAGGCATGGCTAGCGGGGGGGAGCAGTTCTTC.

This clonotype was seen many times. CDR3: CASSKFTDGYTF. Written as DNA, the CDR3 is TGTGCCAGCAGTAAATTTACGGATGGCTACACCTTC. V and J are TRBV6-1 and TRBJ1-2; D gene unclear. The CDR3 is 12 residues long. V lost 5 bases to trimming and J lost 6 bases, with 10 bases between them. CDR1 is MNHNS, CDR2 SASEGT, per germline.

This clonotype was observed many times. V and J are TRBV10-3 and TRBJ2-2, with 7 bases aligning to TRBD1. CDR1 and CDR2 (germline): ENHRY, SYGVKD. The junction had 11 bases not matched to a gene; V was cut back by 10 bases and J by 3 bases. CDR3 length: 15 residues. This CDR3 is CATGTASSDTGELFF. The DNA for the CDR3 is TGTGCCACCGGGACAGCGTCTTCTGACACCGGGGAGCTGTTTTTT.

The chain joins TRBV28 to TRBJ2-6, with D possibly matching TRBD1 (5 bases). The ends were cut back, 8 bases at V and 4 bases at J, with 15 bases in the middle. The CDR3 loop spans 15 amino acids. Germline V lookup: CDR1 MDHEN, CDR2 SYDVKM. CDR3 sequence (DNA): TGTGCCAGCCGGCACCAGGGTGCCGGGGCCAACGTCCTGACTTTC. Amino acids: CASRHQGAGANVLTF.

The chain uses TRBV3-1 and TRBJ2-2; TRBD2 aligns across 15 bases. V dropped 0 bases and J dropped 7; count of bases not matched to a gene: 6. Germline V gene sequence: CDR1 LGHDT, CDR2 YNNKEL (reference sequence). CDR3 length: 18 amino acids. The CDR3 region has the DNA TGTGCCAGCAGCCAAGATCGGACTAGCGGGAGGGCCATCGGGGAGCTGTTTTTT. Its protein is CASSQDRTSGRAIGELFF.

This clonotype was seen at least ten times. The gene calls are TRBV19 and TRBJ2-3, with TRBD1 matching 10 bases. The CDR3 totals 14 residues. The V and J ends lost 6 bases and 4 bases, in that order; junction bases with no gene match: 4. Germline V gene data show CDR1 as LNHDA and CDR2 as SQIVND (reference sequence). CDR3 amino acids: CASSLGTGADTQYF. CDR3 DNA sequence: TGTGCCAGTAGCCTCGGGACAGGGGCAGATACGCAGTATTTT.

In its sample, this clonotype was seen many times. The chain links TRBV6-2 or TRBV6-3 to TRBJ1-6; D is perhaps TRBD1 (5 bases). The CDR3 covers 14 residues. Germline values: CDR1 MNHEY, CDR2 SVGEGT. The V end was cut by 2 bases, the J end by 7 bases, with 9 bases between. The CDR3 is CASSYGTPNSPLHF. The CDR3 bases are TGTGCCAGCAGTTACGGGACGCCGAATTCACCCCTCCACTTT.

The CDR3 bases are TGTGTCACGGAAGTGGACCACAATTCACCCCTCCACTTT. Protein: CVTEVDHNSPLHF. The V call is TRBV2, the J call TRBJ1-6; D is undetermined. The CDR3 contains 13 residues. Per the germline V gene, CDR1 is SNHLY and CDR2 is FYNNEI.

This clonotype appeared many times. The chain joins TRBV11-2 to TRBJ2-3, with 13 bases lining up with TRBD2. This CDR3 has 15 amino acids. V dropped 8 bases and J dropped 9; count of bases not matched to a gene: 11. CDR1 and CDR2 (germline): SGHAT, FQNNGV. Here the CDR3 reads CASDWTSGSASTQYF. CDR3 sequence (DNA): TGTGCCAGCGACTGGACTAGCGGGAGCGCCAGCACGCAGTATTTT.